These 3 T cell receptor beta chains were all obtained from the same sample, sequenced in a study of blood T cell repertoires in COVID-19. Profiling relied on immunoSEQ multiplex PCR, and the TCRdb table lists in-frame clones only, not all of them. The sample contains some 400,000 clones, roughly 86% of which appear only once. The source material was PBMCs or T cells enriched from blood (not recorded which). The receptor set was obtained from a woman younger than 45 who had recovered from COVID-19.

This chain joins TRBV7-9 and TRBJ2-7, with 9 bases matching TRBD2. Germline-derived CDR1 and CDR2 are SEHNR and FQNEAQ (reference sequence). The CDR3 has 15 residues. The ends lost 5 bases at V and 1 base at J; junction bases unmatched: 6. The CDR3 loop reads CASSISGSGSYEQYF. The CDR3 nucleotides are TGTGCCAGCAGCATTAGCGGGAGTGGTTCCTACGAGCAGTACTTC.

V usage is TRBV4-1 and J usage is TRBJ1-6; 7 nucleotides align to TRBD1. The CDR3 covers 15 residues. Germline values: CDR1 MGHRA, CDR2 YSYEKL. Trimming cost V 3 bases and J 7 bases; bases outside gene matches: 6. The CDR3 DNA sequence: TGCGCCAGCAGCCAGGGACAGATCCCAAATTCACCCCTCCACTTT. It codes for CASSQGQIPNSPLHF.

V is TRBV4-3 and J is TRBJ2-7; the D gene is possibly TRBD1 (6 bases). The CDR3 has 13 amino acids. Germline V CDR1 and CDR2: LGHNA, YSLEER. The V and J ends lost 0 bases and 6 bases respectively, with 9 bases between them. The CDR3: CASSQDQGSEQYF. The CDR3, as DNA: TGCGCCAGCAGCCAAGATCAGGGGTCCGAGCAGTACTTC.